This T cell receptor beta chain was profiled in a study of cytomegalovirus exposure and HLA in healthy donors (TCRdb year 2017). With respect to the entire study: According to an earlier analysis of a few hundred of the donors, about 170 million T cells yielded 117 million unique TCR beta sequences and 276 Gb of sequence data. Around 320 gigabases of sequencing data and 78 million or so unique TCR sequences were included in an early release covering 500 to 750 HLA-typed donors. Of the roughly 390 genotyped donors, approximately 80% fell in the genetic ancestry cluster associated with self-reported Caucasian donors. The aim of the study was to test whether cataloging public T cell receptors could identify signatures of past pathogen exposure. The T cell repertoires of around 670 subjects were profiled by immunosequencing and related to cytomegalovirus serostatus. Besides the first cohort of some 670 subjects, a separate validation cohort made up of about 120 different subjects was used. To predict cytomegalovirus infection status, the study brought together high-throughput TCR immunosequencing, statistical association of individual TCRs with disease status, and machine learning. In a later analysis, previously published TCR beta repertoires from more than 500 donors were re-analyzed and high-resolution HLA genotyping was added so that TCR occurrence patterns could be studied. In the later analysis, no new phenotypic data were used to find candidate immune exposures; instead, reliance was placed on TCR beta sequences and their occurrence across donors. In an earlier analysis of around 540 of the donors, high-throughput TCR beta sequencing was used to judge whether each TCR beta V gene segment behaved as functional or pseudogenic. Donor age, sex, ethnicity and CMV serostatus were collected together with the repertoire data. A later genetic analysis used genome-wide SNP genotypes for about 60% of the 666 donors, treating that subset as a discovery cohort. All discovery cohort repertoires had been generated on a single sequencing platform. HLA typing included class I and class II loci at four-digit resolution. The number of donors typed differed by locus, with roughly 620-640 for A, B, C, DRB1 and DQB1, approximately 500 for DQA1, about 610 for DPA1, and approximately 470 for DPB1. Several DR-DQ haplotypes were treated as single units for association and clustering because of strong linkage in the cohort. Among a few hundred genotyped donors of the cohort, an average of approximately 240,000 unique TCR beta nucleotide sequences were sequenced per donor, approximately 20% of them non-productive. Overall results and qualifications from the work: The classifier was reported to diagnose cytomegalovirus status with high specificity and sensitivity in both the original and validation cohorts. A further reported finding was that TCR beta sequences accurately predicted the HLA-A and HLA-B alleles for most subjects in the first cohort. Linkage disequilibrium might explain the correlated functional status among segregating V segments, but an unknown experimental factor could not be excluded. In a later genetic analysis, fewer N-insertions in productive TCRs were reported among donors in an Asian-associated ancestry cluster than the 666-donor mean. An association between a missense DCLRE1C variant and V-gene and J-gene trimming of TCR beta chains was found in a later genetic analysis and replicated in an independent cohort. Some IMGT-functional V segments, including TRBV6-2 and TRBV6-3, could not be distinguished by the 87-base-pair reads and were therefore excluded. In an earlier analysis of 587 of the donors, most TCR beta V segments appeared in productive rearrangements about 87% or about 30% of the time, broadly matching IMGT annotations. In a later analysis, most CMV-associated TCR beta chains were found to appear HLA-restricted, with HLA associations seemingly driven largely by CMV exposure. According to the authors, the approach could potentially be generalized to other disease states and immunological phenotypes. A cluster of highly shared sequence variants was judged likely to represent a technical artifact of the sequencing pipeline. In a later analysis, some 17,000 TCR beta sequences were associated with specific HLA alleles at a false discovery rate of 0.05. The presence/absence analyses assumed that sequencing depth was roughly uniform across donors, and that assumption may not be true. In a later analysis, TCR association rates were found to vary across HLA loci, with the most associated TCRs seen for DRB1 alleles and the fewest for HLA-C alleles. For the cohort, immune exposure information was limited to CMV serostatus. Because counts were too low, approximately 18 rarely observed V segments, including chromosome 9 orphons, were excluded from the earlier analysis of a few hundred of the donors. In vitro tests confirmed that three of the cytomegalovirus-associated TCR beta chains recognize cytomegalovirus antigens. While some public TCRs were present in many individuals, most TCR sequences turned up only very rarely across donors. In this cohort, only TCR beta chains were sequenced, and detectable features were limited by the absence of alpha or paired-chain data. Assigning TCR associations to individual alleles was difficult when HLA alleles, especially DR and DQ, strongly co-occurred. The study listed approximately 150 TCR beta chains as associated with cytomegalovirus. In a later analysis, HLA-associated TCR beta chains showed more clonal expansion and lower generation probabilities than non-associated chains that were equally common. According to a later analysis, parvovirus B19, influenza, CMV and Epstein-Barr virus appeared linked to several top co-occurrence clusters. HLA typing was unavailable for some donors at each locus, so association tests used only the typed subset.

The CDR3 covers 13 residues, taking in both the cysteine and the phenylalanine. CDR3 DNA only is kept here, 39 bases in frame from base 1. CDR1 SGHNT and CDR2 YYREEE are derived from the germline V gene (reference sequence). V gives up 0 bases and J gives up 8 bases, and the segment between their germline ends measures 9 bases. Library construction relied on the immunoSEQ multiplex PCR assay. For the multiplex PCR, a mixture combining 60 forward primers for TCR Vbeta segments and 13 reverse primers for TCR Jbeta segments was used. Amplification of the CDR3 region of rearranged TCR beta genes was performed with a multiplex PCR assay on genomic DNA. Amplified TCR beta libraries were sequenced as 87-base-pair reads on the Illumina HiSeq System. The paper's processing steps were these. A later analysis counted approximately 84 million unique TCR beta chains across the 666 repertoires, and about 10 million of these chains were shared by at least two donors. To remove PCR and sequencing errors, raw reads were error-corrected and collapsed into unique sequences using a nearest-neighbor algorithm that merged closely related sequences. To assign V, D and J gene segments, CDR3 sequences were aligned to IMGT reference sequences. For a sequence to be retained, at least a six-nucleotide match to both a V gene segment and a J gene segment was required. Rearrangements were called productive when the CDR3 lacked stop codons and stayed in frame with V and J; all others were non-productive. CDR3 was defined according to IMGT convention as the region running from the second conserved V-encoded cysteine to the conserved J-encoded phenylalanine. Sequences without an unambiguous match to a single V gene segment were excluded from the earlier analysis of 450 to 750 of the donors. An earlier analysis of several hundred of the donors called V segments functional above 56.7% productive rearrangements and segregating when the between-donor standard deviation exceeded 5%. To diagnose cytomegalovirus status from the catalog of TCR beta chain sequences, a statistical classification framework was built. In a later analysis, TCR nucleotide sequences were compared against IMGT/GENE-DB human TR gene sequences so that V and J genes could be assigned. Using the TCRdist pipeline, a later analysis assigned CDR3 sequences along with most-parsimonious VDJ recombination scenarios. A later analysis defined each TCR beta chain by its CDR3 amino acid sequence plus V-gene family, and excluded reads lacking a unique V-gene family. In a later analysis, 450 to 600 highly shared, low-generation-probability nucleotide sequences were removed to address suspected cross-contamination and a sequencing artifact. For each public chain, a later analysis derived a clonal expansion index from normalized ranks of inferred template counts within each repertoire. In a later analysis, generation probabilities were computed with a VDJ recombination model fitted to out-of-frame rearrangements, and the resulting probabilities were checked against IGoR. In a later analysis, TCR-TCR, TCR-HLA and TCR-CMV co-occurrence was scored with hypergeometric tests, and a repertoire-size bias correction was applied to TCR pairs. In a later analysis, false discovery rates were estimated by permuting HLA or CMV assignments 20 times. In a later analysis, co-occurring TCRs were grouped using DBSCAN, with TCRdist sequence similarity added in when clustering inside HLA-allele-positive subsets. Co-occurrence clustering excluded repertoires with fewer than 30,000 or more than 120,000 public chains, plus five with anomalous nucleotide sharing. In TCRdb, the immuneACCESS table is reduced to in-frame sequences with V and J assigned. These tables do not hold every clone; where another copy was compared, an unresolved V gene accounts for under half, and the others remain unexplained. The V and J calls and clone size are taken from that table; D and trimming were inferred from the DNA. This sample is represented by approximately 160,000 clones; roughly 80% of them were singletons. Roughly 2% of the sample comes from the top ten.

Notes on this clone: Its antigen is unknown. No base qualities exist here, and no much larger clone lies one base off it.

In total, approximately 610 healthy bone marrow donors made up the cohort. At the time of sampling, every cohort member was nominally healthy, though immune exposures that went unrecorded were likely present. CMV serostatus was recorded as positive for about 300 and negative for about 50% of the 666 cohort members, whereas no CMV serostatus was recorded for the donor in question. A peripheral blood sample was collected from each donor, and TCR beta sequencing was performed on peripheral blood mononuclear cells. The Qiagen DNeasy Blood Extraction Kit was used to extract genomic DNA from the blood cell samples.

The clonotype originates from a human donor in good health. Recombination linked TRBV5-4 to TRBJ2-1; the D region possibly corresponds to TRBD2 (6 bases align). The sequenced sample consisted of PBMCs. This receptor carries the CDR3 CASSLGREDEQFF. The DNA sequence is given as TGTGCCAGCAGCTTGGGCAGGGAGGATGAGCAGTTCTTC. The reference TRBV5-4 and TRBJ2-1 proteins fill in what lies around the CDR3, so the full variable domain reads ETGVTQSPTHLIKTRGQQVTLRCSSQSGHNTVSWYQQALGQGPQFIFQYYREEENGRGNFPPRFSGLQFPNYSSELNVNALELDDSALYLCASSLGREDEQFFGPGTRLTVL.